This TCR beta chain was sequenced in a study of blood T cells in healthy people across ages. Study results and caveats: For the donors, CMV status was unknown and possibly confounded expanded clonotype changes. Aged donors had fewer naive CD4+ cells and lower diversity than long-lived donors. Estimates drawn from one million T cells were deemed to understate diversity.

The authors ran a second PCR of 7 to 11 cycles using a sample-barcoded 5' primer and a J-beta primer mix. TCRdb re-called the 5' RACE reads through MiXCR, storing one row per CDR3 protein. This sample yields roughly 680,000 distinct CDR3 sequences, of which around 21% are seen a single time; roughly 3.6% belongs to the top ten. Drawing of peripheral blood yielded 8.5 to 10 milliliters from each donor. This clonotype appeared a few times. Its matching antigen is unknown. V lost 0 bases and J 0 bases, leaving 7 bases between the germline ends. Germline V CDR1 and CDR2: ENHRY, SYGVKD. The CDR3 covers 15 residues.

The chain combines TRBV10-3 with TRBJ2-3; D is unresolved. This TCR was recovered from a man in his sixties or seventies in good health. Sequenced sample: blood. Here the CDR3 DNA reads TGTGCCATCAGTGAGTCTGGCGGCAGCACAGATACGCAGTATTTT. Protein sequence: CAISESGGSTDTQYF.